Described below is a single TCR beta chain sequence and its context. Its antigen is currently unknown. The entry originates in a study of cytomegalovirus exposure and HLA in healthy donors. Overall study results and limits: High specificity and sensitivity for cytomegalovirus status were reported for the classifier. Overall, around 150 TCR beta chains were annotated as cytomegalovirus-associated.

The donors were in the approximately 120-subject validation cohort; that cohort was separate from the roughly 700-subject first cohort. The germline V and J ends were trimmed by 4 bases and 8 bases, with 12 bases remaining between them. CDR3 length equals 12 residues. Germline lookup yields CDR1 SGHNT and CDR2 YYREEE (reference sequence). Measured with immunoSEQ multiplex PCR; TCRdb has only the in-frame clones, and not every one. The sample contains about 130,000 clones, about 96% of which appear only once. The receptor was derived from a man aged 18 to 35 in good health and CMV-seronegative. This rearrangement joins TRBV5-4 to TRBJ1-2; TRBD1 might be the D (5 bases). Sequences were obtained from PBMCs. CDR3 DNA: TGTGCCAGCAGCCCCTACCGGACAGGCTACACCTTC. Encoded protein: CASSPYRTGYTF.